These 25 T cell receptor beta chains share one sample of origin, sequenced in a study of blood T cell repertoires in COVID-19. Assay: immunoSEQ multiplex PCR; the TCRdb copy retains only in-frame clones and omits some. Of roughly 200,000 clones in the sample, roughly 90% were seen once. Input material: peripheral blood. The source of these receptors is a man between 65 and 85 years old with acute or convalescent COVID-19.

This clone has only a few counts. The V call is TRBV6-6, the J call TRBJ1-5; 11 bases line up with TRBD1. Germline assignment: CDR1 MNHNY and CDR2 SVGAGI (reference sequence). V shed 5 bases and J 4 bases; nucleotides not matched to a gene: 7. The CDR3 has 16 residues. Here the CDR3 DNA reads TGTGCCAGCAGTACCTCGGGACAGGGGGGTAATCAGCCCCAGCATTTT. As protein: CASSTSGQGGNQPQHF.

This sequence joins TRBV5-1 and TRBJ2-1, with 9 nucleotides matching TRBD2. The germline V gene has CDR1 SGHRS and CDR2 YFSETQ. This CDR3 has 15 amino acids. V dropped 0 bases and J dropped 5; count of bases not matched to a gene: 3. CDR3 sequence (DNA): TGCGCCAGCAGCTTGGCTCTAGCGGGGAACAATGAGCAGTTCTTC. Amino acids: CASSLALAGNNEQFF.

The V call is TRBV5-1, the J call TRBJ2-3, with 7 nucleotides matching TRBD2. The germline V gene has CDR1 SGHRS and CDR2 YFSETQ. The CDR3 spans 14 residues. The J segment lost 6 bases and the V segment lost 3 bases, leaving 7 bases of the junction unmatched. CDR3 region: CASSSGGWDDTQYF. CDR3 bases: TGCGCCAGCAGCTCGGGAGGATGGGACGATACGCAGTATTTT.

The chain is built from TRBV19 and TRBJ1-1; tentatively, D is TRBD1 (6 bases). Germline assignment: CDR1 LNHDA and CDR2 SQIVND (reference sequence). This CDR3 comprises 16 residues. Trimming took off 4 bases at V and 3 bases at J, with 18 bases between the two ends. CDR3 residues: CASSSQGRSRDTEAFF. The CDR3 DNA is TGTGCCAGTAGTAGTCAGGGGCGGTCTCGGGACACTGAAGCTTTCTTT.

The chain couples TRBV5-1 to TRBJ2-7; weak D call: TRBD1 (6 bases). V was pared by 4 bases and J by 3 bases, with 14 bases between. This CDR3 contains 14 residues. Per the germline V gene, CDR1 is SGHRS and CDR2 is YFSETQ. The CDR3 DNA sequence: TGCGCCAGCAGCCTTTGGACAGAACGCTACGAGCAGTACTTC. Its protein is CASSLWTERYEQYF.

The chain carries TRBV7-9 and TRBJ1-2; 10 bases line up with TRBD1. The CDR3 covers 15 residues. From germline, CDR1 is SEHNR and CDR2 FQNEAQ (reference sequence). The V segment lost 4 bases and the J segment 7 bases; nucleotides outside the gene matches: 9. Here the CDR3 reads CASSSLDRGQVGYTF. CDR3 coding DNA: TGTGCCAGCAGCTCCTTAGACAGGGGGCAAGTTGGCTACACCTTC.

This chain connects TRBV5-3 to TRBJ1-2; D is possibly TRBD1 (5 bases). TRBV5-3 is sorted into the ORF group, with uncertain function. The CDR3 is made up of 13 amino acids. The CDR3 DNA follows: TGTGCTCAAGGGGTCGGTGAAAACTATGGCTACACCTTC. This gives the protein CAQGVGENYGYTF.

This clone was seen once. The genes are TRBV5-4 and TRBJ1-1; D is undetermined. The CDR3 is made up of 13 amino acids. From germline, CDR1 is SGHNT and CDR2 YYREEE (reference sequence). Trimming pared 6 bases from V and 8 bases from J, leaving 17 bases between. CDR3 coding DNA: TGTGCCAGCAATGTGGAGAGGGCGGGGGAAGCTTTCTTT. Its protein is CASNVERAGEAFF.

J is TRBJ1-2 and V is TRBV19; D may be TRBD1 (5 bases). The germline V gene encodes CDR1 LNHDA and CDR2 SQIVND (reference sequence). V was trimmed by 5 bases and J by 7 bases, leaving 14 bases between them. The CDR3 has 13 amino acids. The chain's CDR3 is CASSPRGDSGYTF. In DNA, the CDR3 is TGTGCCAGTAGTCCCCGGGGGGACTCTGGCTACACCTTC.

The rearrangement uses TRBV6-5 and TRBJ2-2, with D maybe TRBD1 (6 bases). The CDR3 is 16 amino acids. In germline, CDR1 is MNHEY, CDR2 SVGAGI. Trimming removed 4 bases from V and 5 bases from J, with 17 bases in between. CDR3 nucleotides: TGTGCCAGCAGTTTCTACAGGGTTGGAGTGACCGGGGAGCTGTTTTTT. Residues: CASSFYRVGVTGELFF.

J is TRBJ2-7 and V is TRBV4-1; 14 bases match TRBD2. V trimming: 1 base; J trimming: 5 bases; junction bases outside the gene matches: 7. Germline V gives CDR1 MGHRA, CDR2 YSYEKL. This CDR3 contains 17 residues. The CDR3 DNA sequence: TGCGCCAGCAGCCAAGGAACCGGGACTAGCGGGAGAAACGAGCAGTACTTC. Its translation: CASSQGTGTSGRNEQYF.

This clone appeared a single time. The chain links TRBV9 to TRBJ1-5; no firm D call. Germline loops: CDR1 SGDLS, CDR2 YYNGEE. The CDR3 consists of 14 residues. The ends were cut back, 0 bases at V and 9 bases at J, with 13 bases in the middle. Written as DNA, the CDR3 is TGTGCCAGCAGCGTAGGCTGGGAGGATCCGCCCCAGCATTTT. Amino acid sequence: CASSVGWEDPPQHF.

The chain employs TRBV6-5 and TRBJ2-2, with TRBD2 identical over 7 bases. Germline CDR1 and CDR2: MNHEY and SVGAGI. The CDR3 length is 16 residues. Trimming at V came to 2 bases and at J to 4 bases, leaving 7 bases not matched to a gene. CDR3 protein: CASSYQAGLATGELFF. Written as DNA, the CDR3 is TGTGCCAGCAGTTACCAAGCGGGATTGGCCACCGGGGAGCTGTTTTTT.

The CDR3 is CASSYLDSSGNTIYF. The CDR3, as DNA: TGTGCCAGCAGTTACTTGGACAGCTCTGGAAACACCATATATTTT. The chain employs TRBV6-5 and TRBJ1-3; possible D gene TRBD1, 6 bases. V was trimmed by 1 base and J by 0 bases, leaving 7 bases between them. Germline V gene lookup returns CDR1 MNHEY and CDR2 SVGAGI. The CDR3 sequence is 15 residues long.

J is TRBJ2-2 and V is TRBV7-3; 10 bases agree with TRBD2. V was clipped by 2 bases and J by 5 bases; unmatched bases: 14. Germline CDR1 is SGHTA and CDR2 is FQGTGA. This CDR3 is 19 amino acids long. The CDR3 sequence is CASSLYPLAGVGKTGELFF. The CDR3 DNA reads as TGTGCCAGCAGCTTATACCCTCTAGCGGGAGTGGGGAAGACCGGGGAGCTGTTTTTT.

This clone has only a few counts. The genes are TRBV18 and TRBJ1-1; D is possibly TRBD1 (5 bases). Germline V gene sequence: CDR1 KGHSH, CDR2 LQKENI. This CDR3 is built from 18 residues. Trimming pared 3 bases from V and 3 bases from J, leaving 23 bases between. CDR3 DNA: TGTGCCAGCTCACCCGGGGCAGGATCGGTGGGAGGATACACTGAAGCTTTCTTT. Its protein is CASSPGAGSVGGYTEAFF. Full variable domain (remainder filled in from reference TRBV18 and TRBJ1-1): NAGVMQNPRHLVRRRGQEARLRCSPMKGHSHVYWYRQLPEEGLKFMVYLQKENIIDESGMPKERFSAEFPKEGPSILRIQQVVRGDSAAYFCASSPGAGSVGGYTEAFFGQGTRLTVV.

CDR3 bases: TGTGCCAGTAGTATAGGGGACAATAGCAATCAGCCCCAGCATTTT. It codes for CASSIGDNSNQPQHF. V is TRBV19 and J is TRBJ1-5, with D perhaps TRBD1 (6 bases). The CDR3 consists of 15 residues. Germline loops: CDR1 LNHDA, CDR2 SQIVND (reference sequence). Trimming took off 1 base at V and 0 bases at J, with 7 bases between the two ends.

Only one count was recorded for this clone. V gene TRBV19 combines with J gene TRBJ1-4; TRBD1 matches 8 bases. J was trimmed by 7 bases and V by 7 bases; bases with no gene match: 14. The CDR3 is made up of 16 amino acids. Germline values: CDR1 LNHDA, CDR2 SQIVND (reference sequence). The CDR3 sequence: CASNPSLDREGEKLFF. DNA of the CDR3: TGTGCCAGTAATCCCAGTCTGGACAGGGAGGGTGAAAAACTGTTTTTT.

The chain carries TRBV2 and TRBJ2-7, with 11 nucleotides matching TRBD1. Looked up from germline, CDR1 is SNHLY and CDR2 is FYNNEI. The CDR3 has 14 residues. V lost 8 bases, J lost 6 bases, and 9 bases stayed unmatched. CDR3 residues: CASQIGTGGGEQYF. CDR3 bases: TGTGCCAGCCAGATCGGGACAGGGGGTGGCGAGCAGTACTTC.

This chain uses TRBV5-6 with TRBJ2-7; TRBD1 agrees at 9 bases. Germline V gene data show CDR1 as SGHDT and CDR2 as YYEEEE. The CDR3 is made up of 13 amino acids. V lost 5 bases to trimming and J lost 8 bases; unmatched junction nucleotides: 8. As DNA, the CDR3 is TGTGCCAGCAGTACGGGACAGGGTTTGAAGCAGTACTTC. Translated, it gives CASSTGQGLKQYF.

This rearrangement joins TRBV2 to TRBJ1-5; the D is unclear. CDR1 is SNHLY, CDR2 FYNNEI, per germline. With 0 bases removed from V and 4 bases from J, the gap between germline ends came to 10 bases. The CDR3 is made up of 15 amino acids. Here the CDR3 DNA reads TGTGCCAGCAGTGAAGCTCGATCCGGTAATCAGCCCCAGCATTTT. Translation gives CASSEARSGNQPQHF.

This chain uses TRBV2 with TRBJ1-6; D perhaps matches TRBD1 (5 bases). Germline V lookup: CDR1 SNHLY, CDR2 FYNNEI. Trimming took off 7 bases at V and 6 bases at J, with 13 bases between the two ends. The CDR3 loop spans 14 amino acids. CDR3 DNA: TGTGCCAGCATCCCCCAGGGTTTTAATTCACCCCTCCACTTT. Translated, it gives CASIPQGFNSPLHF. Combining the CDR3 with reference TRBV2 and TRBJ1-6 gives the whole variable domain EPEVTQTPSHQVTQMGQEVILRCVPISNHLYFYWYRQILGQKVEFLVSFYNNEISEKSEIFDDQFSVERPDGSNFTLKIRSTKLEDSAMYFCASIPQGFNSPLHFGNGTRLTVT.

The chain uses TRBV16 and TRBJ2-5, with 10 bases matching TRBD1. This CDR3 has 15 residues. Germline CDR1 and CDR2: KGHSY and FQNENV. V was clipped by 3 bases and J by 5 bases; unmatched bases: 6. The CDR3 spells CASSHMGTGEETQYF. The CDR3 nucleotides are TGTGCCAGCAGCCACATGGGGACAGGGGAGGAGACCCAGTACTTC.

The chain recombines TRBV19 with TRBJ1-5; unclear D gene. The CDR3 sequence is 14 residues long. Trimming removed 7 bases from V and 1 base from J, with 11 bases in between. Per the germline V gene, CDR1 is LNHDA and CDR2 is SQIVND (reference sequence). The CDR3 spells CASMSFRSNQPQHF. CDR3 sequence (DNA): TGTGCCAGTATGAGTTTTAGAAGCAATCAGCCCCAGCATTTT.

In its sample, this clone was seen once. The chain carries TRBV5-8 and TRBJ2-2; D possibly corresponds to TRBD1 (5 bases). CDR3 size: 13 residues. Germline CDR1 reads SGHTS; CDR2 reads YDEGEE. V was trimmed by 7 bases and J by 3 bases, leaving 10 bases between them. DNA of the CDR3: TGTGCCAGCTCCAGACAGTACACCGGGGAGCTGTTTTTT. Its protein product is CASSRQYTGELFF.